This T cell receptor (beta chain) emerged from a study of lymphopenia after photon versus proton radiotherapy. Concerning this clone: As yet, its antigen is unknown.

Profiled with immunoSEQ multiplex PCR; TCRdb holds only in-frame clones, not every one. In the table there are roughly 58,000 clones, approximately 90% of which are singletons. Trimming took off 0 bases at V and 2 bases at J, with 8 bases between the two ends. Germline V CDR1 and CDR2: SGDLS, YYNGEE. CDR3 length: 14 residues. Study-level results: Only patients who died were analyzed for survival; proton advantage is unproven.

This receptor was identified in a man older than 75 with esophageal cancer. Sequenced here: peripheral blood, sampled from a patient treated with proton-based radiotherapy. This chain joins TRBV9 and TRBJ1-1, with D uncertain. CDR3 loop: CASSVGGINTEAFF. The CDR3 region has the DNA TGTGCCAGCAGCGTAGGGGGAATTAACACTGAAGCTTTCTTT.